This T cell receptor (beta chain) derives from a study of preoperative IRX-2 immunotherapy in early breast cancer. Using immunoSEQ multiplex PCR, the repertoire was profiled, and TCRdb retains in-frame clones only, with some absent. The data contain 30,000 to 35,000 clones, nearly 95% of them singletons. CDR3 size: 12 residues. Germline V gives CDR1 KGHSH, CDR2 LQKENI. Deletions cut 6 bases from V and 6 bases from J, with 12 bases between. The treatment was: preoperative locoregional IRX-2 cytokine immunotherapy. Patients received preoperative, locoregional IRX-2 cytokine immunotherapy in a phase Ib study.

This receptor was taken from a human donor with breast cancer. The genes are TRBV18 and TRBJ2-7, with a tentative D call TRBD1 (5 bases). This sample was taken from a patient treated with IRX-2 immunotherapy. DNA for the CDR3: TGTGCCAGCTCTCAAGACAGATTCGAGCAGTACTTC. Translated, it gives CASSQDRFEQYF.